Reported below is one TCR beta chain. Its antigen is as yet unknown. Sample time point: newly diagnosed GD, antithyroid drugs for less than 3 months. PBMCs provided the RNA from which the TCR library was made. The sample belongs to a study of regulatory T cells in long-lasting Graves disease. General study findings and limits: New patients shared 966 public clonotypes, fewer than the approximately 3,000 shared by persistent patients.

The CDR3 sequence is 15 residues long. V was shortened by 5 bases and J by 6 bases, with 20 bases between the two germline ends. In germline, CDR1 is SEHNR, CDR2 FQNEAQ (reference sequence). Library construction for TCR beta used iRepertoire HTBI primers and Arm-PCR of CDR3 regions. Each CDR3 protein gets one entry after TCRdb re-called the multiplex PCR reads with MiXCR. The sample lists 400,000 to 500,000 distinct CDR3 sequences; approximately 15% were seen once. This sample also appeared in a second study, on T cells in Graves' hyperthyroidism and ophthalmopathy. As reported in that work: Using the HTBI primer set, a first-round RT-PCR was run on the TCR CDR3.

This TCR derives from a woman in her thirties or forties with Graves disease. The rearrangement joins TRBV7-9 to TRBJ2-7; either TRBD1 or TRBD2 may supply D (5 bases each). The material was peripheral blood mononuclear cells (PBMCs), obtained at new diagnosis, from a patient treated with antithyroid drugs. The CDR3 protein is CASSPTGTSLGEQYF. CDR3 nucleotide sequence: TGTGCCAGCAGCCCCACCGGGACCTCCCTCGGCGAGCAGTACTTC. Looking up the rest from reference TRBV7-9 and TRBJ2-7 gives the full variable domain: DTGVSQNPRHKITKRGQNVTFRCDPISEHNRLYWYRQTLGQGPEFLTYFQNEAQLEKSRLLSDRFSAERPKGSFSTLEIQRTEQGDSAMYLCASSPTGTSLGEQYFGPGTRLTVT.